Below, 7 T cell receptor beta chains from the same sample are listed, as sequenced in a study of blood T cell repertoires in COVID-19. The repertoire was sequenced with immunoSEQ multiplex PCR; TCRdb's copy has only in-frame clones and lacks some. The table shows some 64,000 clones, with approximately 80% occurring only once. Sequencing used peripheral blood. The receptors were gathered from a man in his sixties with COVID-19, enrolled during active disease.

This rearrangement joins TRBV7-9 to TRBJ2-7; 11 positions agree with TRBD2. This CDR3 has 14 residues. Germline V lookup: CDR1 SEHNR, CDR2 FQNEAQ (reference sequence). The V and J ends lost 3 bases and 4 bases, in that order; junction bases with no gene match: 2. DNA for the CDR3: TGTGCCAGCAGCTTTAGCGGGAGGGCGTACGAGCAGTACTTC. Protein sequence: CASSFSGRAYEQYF.

This chain uses TRBV6-5 with TRBJ1-6; D uncertain. The V gene lost 8 bases and the J gene lost 3 bases, with 8 bases spanning the gap. This CDR3 spans 13 amino acids. The V gene's germline CDR1 is MNHEY and CDR2 SVGAGI. The CDR3 loop is CASGEGYNSPLHF. The CDR3 DNA sequence: TGTGCCAGCGGGGAGGGCTATAATTCACCCCTCCACTTT.

This clone has a single count. V is TRBV11-2 and J is TRBJ2-3; 11 nucleotides agree with TRBD2. The J segment lost 4 bases and the V segment lost 3 bases, leaving 6 bases of the junction unmatched. This CDR3 contains 16 residues. CDR1 is SGHAT and CDR2 is FQNNGV in the germline V gene. CDR3 nucleotide sequence: TGTGCCAGCAGCTTGAACCCTAGCGGGGGGTCAGATACGCAGTATTTT. This encodes CASSLNPSGGSDTQYF.

The chain combines TRBV30 with TRBJ2-5, with D unresolved. From germline, CDR1 is GTSNPN and CDR2 SVGIG (reference sequence). Trimming removed 0 bases from V and 5 bases from J, with 4 bases in between. The CDR3 covers 11 residues. In DNA form, the CDR3 reads TGTGCCTGGAGTGTACGGGAGACCCAGTACTTC. Its translation: CAWSVRETQYF.

The chain couples TRBV5-1 to TRBJ2-1; 12 nucleotides agree with TRBD2. CDR3 length: 15 amino acids. Unmatched junction bases numbered 6, after V lost 4 bases and J lost 7 bases. The germline V gene has CDR1 SGHRS and CDR2 YFSETQ. CDR3 protein: CASSPTSGGRNEQFF. The CDR3 region has the DNA TGCGCCAGCAGCCCGACTAGCGGGGGCCGGAATGAGCAGTTCTTC.

The genes are TRBV9 and TRBJ2-3; D might be TRBD1 (6 bases). This CDR3 has 13 amino acids. Germline V gives CDR1 SGDLS, CDR2 YYNGEE. The ends were cut back, 4 bases at V and 8 bases at J, with 14 bases in the middle. DNA of the CDR3: TGTGCCAGCAGCCCCGCACAGGGTGGTACGCAGTATTTT. Translating gives CASSPAQGGTQYF.

The chain employs TRBV5-6 and TRBJ1-2; no reliable D call. This CDR3 region has 15 residues. Trimming cost V 3 bases and J 4 bases, with 16 bases left between them. The V gene's germline CDR1 is SGHDT and CDR2 YYEEEE. CDR3 loop: CASSYFSAVGYGYTF. DNA of the CDR3: TGTGCCAGCAGCTACTTCTCTGCCGTCGGCTATGGCTACACCTTC.